This TCR beta chain was found in a study of cytomegalovirus exposure and HLA in healthy donors. Libraries were prepared by immunoSEQ multiplex PCR; TCRdb keeps only in-frame clonotypes and omits some of them. The sample lists about 220,000 clones, approximately 90% seen once, with around 1.1% in the top ten. Findings of the study overall: While the bulk of TCR sequences proved rare, some public TCRs turned up in many donors.

Germline assignment: CDR1 SGHRS and CDR2 YFSETQ. This CDR3 is 15 amino acids long. V gave up 4 bases and J gave up 6 bases; unmatched junction bases: 7. As concerns this clone: Its antigen is currently unknown.

The chain recombines TRBV5-1 with TRBJ2-7, with TRBD2 identical over 13 bases. This TCR came from a woman under 30 in good health and CMV-seronegative. The sample taken for sequencing was PBMCs. The CDR3 is CASSRGLAGYSEQYF. The CDR3 DNA reads TGCGCCAGCAGCAGGGGACTAGCGGGGTATAGCGAGCAGTACTTC. Full variable domain (rest looked up from reference TRBV5-1 and TRBJ2-7): KAGVTQTPRYLIKTRGQQVTLSCSPISGHRSVSWYQQTPGQGLQFLFEYFSETQRNKGNFPGRFSGRQFSNSRSEMNVSTLELGDSALYLCASSRGLAGYSEQYFGPGTRLTVT.